One and the same sample provided the 28 T cell receptor beta chains below, sequenced in a study of cytomegalovirus exposure and HLA in healthy donors. It was with 60 Vbeta and 13 Jbeta primers that the PCR ran. Assay used: immunoSEQ multiplex PCR; TCRdb lists only in-frame clones, some missing. The table includes roughly 110,000 clones, around 77% detected once. Sequencing used PBMCs. The receptor source for this set is a man aged 35 to 55 in good health and CMV-seropositive.

J is TRBJ1-1 and V is TRBV7-8, with D maybe TRBD1 (5 bases). CDR3 length: 16 amino acids. Germline V gives CDR1 SGHVS, CDR2 FQNEAQ. V was clipped by 2 bases and J by 2 bases, with 15 bases between them. CDR3 sequence (DNA): TGTGCCAGCAGCTTACATGCTAACAGGAGAAACACTGAAGCTTTCTTT. This gives the protein CASSLHANRRNTEAFF.

V usage is TRBV7-3 and J usage is TRBJ2-1; 10 bases agree with TRBD2. Germline V gene lookup returns CDR1 SGHTA and CDR2 FQGTGA. This CDR3 is built from 16 residues. With 2 bases clipped from V and 7 bases from J, the junction kept 8 bases outside the gene matches. The CDR3 sequence is CASSLLGAGGPNEQFF. DNA of the CDR3: TGTGCCAGCAGCTTATTAGGAGCGGGGGGGCCTAATGAGCAGTTCTTC.

The V and J genes are TRBV11-2 and TRBJ2-2; 7 bases align to TRBD2. Looked up from germline, CDR1 is SGHAT and CDR2 is FQNNGV. Unmatched junction bases numbered 6, after V lost 1 base and J lost 7 bases. This CDR3 spans 15 amino acids. The CDR3 protein is CASSLGSGVIGELFF. The DNA for the CDR3 is TGTGCCAGCAGCTTAGGGAGCGGGGTAATCGGGGAGCTGTTTTTT.

The rearrangement links TRBV5-6 to TRBJ2-2; D might be TRBD1 (6 bases). V dropped 0 bases and J dropped 0 bases, with 12 bases sitting between them. This CDR3 spans 17 amino acids. The germline V gene encodes CDR1 SGHDT and CDR2 YYEEEE. The CDR3 DNA reads as TGTGCCAGCAGCTTGGACAGGGCGTTCCCGAACACCGGGGAGCTGTTTTTT. This translates into CASSLDRAFPNTGELFF. Complete variable domain (other parts from reference TRBV5-6 and TRBJ2-2): DAGVTQSPTHLIKTRGQQVTLRCSPKSGHDTVSWYQQALGQGPQFIFQYYEEEERQRGNFPDRFSGHQFPNYSSELNVNALLLGDSALYLCASSLDRAFPNTGELFFGEGSRLTVL.

This chain connects TRBV19 to TRBJ1-6, with D unresolved. Trimming shortened V by 3 bases and J by 3 bases, and 12 bases separated the two germline ends. Per the germline V gene, CDR1 is LNHDA and CDR2 is SQIVND (reference sequence). This CDR3 is 16 amino acids long. As DNA, the CDR3 is TGTGCCAGTAGTATCGAATTGCGGAACTATAATTCACCCCTCCACTTT. Its translation: CASSIELRNYNSPLHF. Full variable domain (remainder filled in from reference TRBV19 and TRBJ1-6): DGGITQSPKYLFRKEGQNVTLSCEQNLNHDAMYWYRQDPGQGLRLIYYSQIVNDFQKGDIAEGYSVSREKKESFPLTVTSAQKNPTAFYLCASSIELRNYNSPLHFGNGTRLTVT.

Remarks on this clone: Additional DNA sequences in this sample encode the identical CDR3. V gene TRBV5-6 combines with J gene TRBJ1-5; weak D call: TRBD1 (6 bases). V lost 2 bases and J lost 2, with 8 bases in between. The V gene's germline CDR1 is SGHDT and CDR2 YYEEEE. The CDR3 has 14 residues. The CDR3 spells CASSFQGRNQPQHF. The CDR3 DNA sequence: TGTGCCAGCAGCTTCCAGGGGCGCAATCAGCCCCAGCATTTT.

Here the CDR3 DNA reads TGCGCCAGTTACGGACAGGACGGGGATACGCAGTATTTT. Translation gives CASYGQDGDTQYF. J is TRBJ2-3 and V is TRBV5-1; the match to TRBD1 covers 7 bases. J lost 6 bases, V lost 8 bases, and 9 bases had no gene match. The CDR3 spans 13 residues. CDR1 is SGHRS and CDR2 is YFSETQ in the germline V gene. Complete variable domain (other parts from reference TRBV5-1 and TRBJ2-3): KAGVTQTPRYLIKTRGQQVTLSCSPISGHRSVSWYQQTPGQGLQFLFEYFSETQRNKGNFPGRFSGRQFSNSRSEMNVSTLELGDSALYLCASYGQDGDTQYFGPGTRLTVL.

The chain joins TRBV4-1 to TRBJ2-5, with TRBD1 identical over 9 bases. The CDR3 length is 15 residues. Germline assignment: CDR1 MGHRA and CDR2 YSYEKL. Trimming cost V 4 bases and J 4 bases; bases outside gene matches: 7. The CDR3 loop is CASSPFTGGGETQYF. CDR3 DNA sequence: TGCGCCAGCAGCCCTTTTACAGGGGGCGGAGAGACCCAGTACTTC.

This clone was observed a handful of times. The chain carries TRBV7-9 and TRBJ1-2; 9 nucleotides agree with TRBD1. J was trimmed by 10 bases and V by 6 bases; bases with no gene match: 9. This CDR3 contains 13 residues. Germline V gene data show CDR1 as SEHNR and CDR2 as FQNEAQ (reference sequence). Written as DNA, the CDR3 is TGTGCCAGCAGGATGAGGGACAGGGAAGTCTACACCTTC. It translates to CASRMRDREVYTF.

J is TRBJ1-1 and V is TRBV14; no clear D. Germline CDR1 reads SGHDN; CDR2 reads FVKESK. This CDR3 spans 13 amino acids. V shed 5 bases and J shed 1 base, with 8 bases lying between them. The CDR3 is CASSYTPNTEAFF. In DNA form, the CDR3 reads TGTGCCAGCAGCTATACACCGAACACTGAAGCTTTCTTT.

The CDR3 sequence is CASSLEGGQPQHF. The CDR3 nucleotides are TGTGCCAGCAGCTTAGAGGGCGGGCAGCCCCAGCATTTT. The chain links TRBV7-3 to TRBJ1-5; D not certain. Germline CDR1 is SGHTA and CDR2 is FQGTGA. Trimming shortened V by 2 bases and J by 7 bases, and 9 bases separated the two germline ends. This CDR3 is built from 13 residues.

This clone has a single count. Germline is not matched at one junction end, which may reflect a read error. The rearrangement links TRBV5-8 to TRBJ2-1; D is perhaps TRBD2 (5 bases). The CDR3 contains 16 residues. Germline loops: CDR1 SGHTS, CDR2 YDEGEE. This CDR3 reads CASSLGEKTLYNELFF. The CDR3 DNA sequence: TGTGCCAGCAGCTTGGGGGAGAAAACCCTCTACAATGAGCTGTTCTTC.

The chain is built from TRBV5-1 and TRBJ2-3, with 10 bases matching TRBD2. The V segment lost 0 bases and the J segment 2 bases; nucleotides outside the gene matches: 6. The CDR3 runs 17 residues. From germline, CDR1 is SGHRS and CDR2 YFSETQ. This CDR3 reads CASSLARTSGLTDTQYF. CDR3 DNA: TGCGCCAGCAGCTTGGCACGGACTAGCGGCCTCACAGATACGCAGTATTTT.

This chain links TRBV7-9 with TRBJ2-4; 10 bases line up with TRBD1. CDR3 length equals 16 residues. J lost 12 bases, V lost 6 bases, and 17 bases had no gene match. From germline, CDR1 is SEHNR and CDR2 FQNEAQ (reference sequence). CDR3 DNA sequence: TGTGCCAGCAGTAAGACAGGGGGCGTCGGGATGGACAGTCAGTACTTC. Its protein is CASSKTGGVGMDSQYF.

This chain uses TRBV5-1 with TRBJ2-5; 10 bases line up with TRBD2. Trimming at V came to 7 bases and at J to 5 bases, leaving 11 bases not matched to a gene. CDR1 SGHRS and CDR2 YFSETQ come from the germline V gene. The CDR3 is 15 amino acids. Written as DNA, the CDR3 is TGCGCCAGCGTACACGGAGCGGGGGGGCCGGAGACCCAGTACTTC. Its protein product is CASVHGAGGPETQYF. Full variable domain (rest looked up from reference TRBV5-1 and TRBJ2-5): KAGVTQTPRYLIKTRGQQVTLSCSPISGHRSVSWYQQTPGQGLQFLFEYFSETQRNKGNFPGRFSGRQFSNSRSEMNVSTLELGDSALYLCASVHGAGGPETQYFGPGTRLLVL.

This clone appeared a few times. The rearrangement uses TRBV7-2 and TRBJ2-5; 8 nucleotides align to TRBD2. The CDR3 runs 15 residues. V lost 5 bases to trimming and J lost 3 bases; unmatched junction nucleotides: 8. Germline CDR1 and CDR2: SGHTA and FQGNSA. CDR3 coding DNA: TGTGCCAGCAGCCACCCTCCGGGGGGGAAAGAGACCCAGTACTTC. Encoded protein: CASSHPPGGKETQYF.

This clone was counted once. V gene TRBV7-2 combines with J gene TRBJ1-2, with 7 nucleotides matching TRBD1. The germline V gene has CDR1 SGHTA and CDR2 FQGNSA. The CDR3 totals 15 residues. V shed 1 base, J shed 10 bases, and the junction held 12 bases outside the gene matches. CDR3 in amino acids: CASSLVQGTSWDYTF. CDR3 nucleotide sequence: TGTGCCAGCAGCTTAGTACAGGGGACCTCGTGGGACTACACCTTC.

This clone showed up just a few times. This chain joins TRBV4-2 and TRBJ2-7, with 9 bases identical to TRBD2. This CDR3 has 16 amino acids. Looked up from germline, CDR1 is LGHNA and CDR2 is YNFKEQ. V lost 1 base to trimming and J lost 1 base; unmatched junction nucleotides: 5. The CDR3 coding sequence is TGTGCCAGCAGCCAAGTAGCGGGGGTCCCTTCCTACGAGCAGTACTTC. Protein: CASSQVAGVPSYEQYF.

This clone was seen just once. The V gene is TRBV2, the J gene TRBJ1-4; the D gene is possibly TRBD1 (5 bases). The germline V gene has CDR1 SNHLY and CDR2 FYNNEI. The CDR3 runs 15 residues. Trimming removed 8 bases from V and 6 bases from J, with 19 bases in between. The CDR3 nucleotides read TGTGCCAGCCGCGCCACTTGGGGCGCAGATGAAAAACTGTTTTTT. Protein: CASRATWGADEKLFF.

The J gene is TRBJ2-7, the V gene TRBV7-9; perhaps TRBD1 as D (5 bases). The germline gives CDR1 SEHNR, CDR2 FQNEAQ (reference sequence). With 3 bases removed from V and 3 bases from J, the gap between germline ends came to 9 bases. The length of the CDR3 is 13 residues. Here the CDR3 reads CASSFDRDYEQYF. The CDR3, as DNA: TGTGCCAGCAGCTTCGACAGAGACTACGAGCAGTACTTC.

CDR3 DNA: TGTGCCAGCTCACCACGGAACGGGCAGGGGCAGCCCCAGCATTTT. Encoded protein: CASSPRNGQGQPQHF. V is TRBV18 and J is TRBJ1-5; perhaps TRBD1 as D (6 bases). Germline CDR1 reads KGHSH; CDR2 reads LQKENI. With 1 base removed from V and 7 bases from J, the gap between germline ends came to 14 bases. This CDR3 spans 15 amino acids. Filled out from reference TRBV18 and TRBJ1-5, the complete variable domain reads NAGVMQNPRHLVRRRGQEARLRCSPMKGHSHVYWYRQLPEEGLKFMVYLQKENIIDESGMPKERFSAEFPKEGPSILRIQQVVRGDSAAYFCASSPRNGQGQPQHFGDGTRLSIL.

The J gene is TRBJ2-5, the V gene TRBV7-9; tentatively, D is TRBD2 (8 bases). Looked up from germline, CDR1 is SEHNR and CDR2 is FQNEAQ (reference sequence). The length of the CDR3 is 14 residues. With 4 bases removed from V and 4 bases from J, the gap between germline ends came to 13 bases. CDR3 residues: CASSSTGTRETQYF. The CDR3 DNA is TGTGCCAGCAGCTCGACAGGGACTAGAGAGACCCAGTACTTC.

The chain employs TRBV28 and TRBJ2-2, with TRBD2 matching 8 bases. Germline V CDR1 and CDR2: MDHEN, SYDVKM. V lost 7 bases, J lost 0 bases, and 13 bases stayed unmatched. This CDR3 is built from 18 residues. CDR3 nucleotide sequence: TGTGCCAGCAACCTCAGGCGGGGGGCCCCATCGAACACCGGGGAGCTGTTTTTT. This encodes CASNLRRGAPSNTGELFF. The whole variable domain, filled in from reference TRBV28 and TRBJ2-2, reads DVKVTQSSRYLVKRTGEKVFLECVQDMDHENMFWYRQDPGLGLRLIYFSYDVKMKEKGDIPEGYSVSREKKERFSLILESASTNQTSMYLCASNLRRGAPSNTGELFFGEGSRLTVL.

The CDR3 DNA reads TGTGCCAGCAGTCCCCCCACAAGAAATAACTATGGCTACACCTTC. Its translation is CASSPPTRNNYGYTF. The chain combines TRBV6-6 with TRBJ1-2; D unresolved. This CDR3 region has 15 residues. Germline V gene sequence: CDR1 MNHNY, CDR2 SVGAGI (reference sequence). V was trimmed by 5 bases and J by 1 base, leaving 14 bases between them.

The V gene is TRBV19, the J gene TRBJ1-4; no firm D call. V lost 0 bases and J lost 6, with 5 bases in between. Germline V gene data show CDR1 as LNHDA and CDR2 as SQIVND (reference sequence). There are 13 residues in the CDR3. Written as DNA, the CDR3 is TGTGCCAGTAGTATAGAGTTCGATGAAAAACTGTTTTTT. Protein: CASSIEFDEKLFF.

This chain connects TRBV5-8 to TRBJ1-2; 9 bases match TRBD1. Germline V gives CDR1 SGHTS, CDR2 YDEGEE. The trim removed 3 bases at V and 7 bases at J, leaving 4 bases unmatched. The CDR3 is made up of 13 amino acids. This chain's CDR3 is CASSWDRAGGYTF. The CDR3 DNA sequence: TGTGCCAGCAGCTGGGACAGGGCGGGTGGCTACACCTTC. The variable domain in full, with the rest retrieved from reference TRBV5-8 and TRBJ1-2, is EAGVTQSPTHLIKTRGQQATLRCSPISGHTSVYWYQQALGLGLQFLLWYDEGEERNRGNFPPRFSGRQFPNYSSELNVNALELEDSALYLCASSWDRAGGYTFGSGTRLTVV.

The chain joins TRBV6-4 to TRBJ2-3; 7 nucleotides line up with TRBD1. J was trimmed by 8 bases and V by 8 bases; bases with no gene match: 13. CDR1 MRHNA and CDR2 SNTAGT come from the germline V gene. The CDR3 runs to 14 residues. CDR3 amino acids: CASATGQGGGTQYF. CDR3 nucleotide sequence: TGTGCCAGCGCCACAGGACAAGGGGGCGGTACGCAGTATTTT.

The genes are TRBV7-9 and TRBJ2-5; possible D gene TRBD2, 6 bases. The CDR3 extends over 12 amino acids. From germline, CDR1 is SEHNR and CDR2 FQNEAQ (reference sequence). Trimming left V 5 bases short and J 4 bases short, with 8 bases between. The CDR3 is CASSAGTETQYF. The CDR3 DNA sequence: TGTGCCAGCAGCGCGGGAACAGAGACCCAGTACTTC.